The 21 T cell receptor beta chains presented below share a single source sample, sequenced in a study (dated by TCRdb to 2016 to 2018). Library preparation employed RT-PCR. TCRdb names Illumina MiSeq as the instrument used. Using fastp trimming at Q25 and MiXCR clonotype assembly, TCRdb reanalyzed the public sequencing data and kept in-frame beta chains. Each CDR3 protein gets just one entry, which takes the most common genes and DNA from the rows behind it. This sample gives about 680,000 distinct CDR3 sequences in total; 14% of them show up just once. The ten largest clones represent 3.6% of the sample. The sample taken for sequencing was memory CD4+ T cells from blood. These receptor sequences come from a female donor in good health, serving as a healthy control.

This rearrangement joins TRBV7-2 to TRBJ1-2; D possibly corresponds to TRBD1 (6 bases). The CDR3 is 12 residues long. CDR1 is SGHTA, CDR2 FQGNSA, per germline. V dropped 5 bases and J dropped 9 bases, with 13 bases sitting between them. CDR3 sequence (DNA): TGTGCCAGCAGCATACAGGGTAATAGCTACACCTTC. Its translation: CASSIQGNSYTF. Full variable domain (missing parts from reference TRBV7-2 and TRBJ1-2): GAGVSQSPSNKVTEKGKDVELRCDPISGHTALYWYRQSLGQGLEFLIYFQGNSAPDKSGLPSDRFSAERTGGSVSTLTIQRTQQEDSAVYLCASSIQGNSYTFGSGTRLTVV.

The chain recombines TRBV7-2 with TRBJ1-1; no clear D gene. V gave up 4 bases and J gave up 4 bases, with 10 bases separating them. Germline-derived CDR1 and CDR2 are SGHTA and FQGNSA. The CDR3 covers 13 residues. The CDR3 coding sequence is TGTGCCAGCAGCTCGAGTGGGAGCACTGAAGCTTTCTTT. Protein sequence: CASSSSGSTEAFF.

This clonotype was recorded at least ten times. The V gene is TRBV5-1, the J gene TRBJ2-5, with 9 bases matching TRBD2. CDR1 is SGHRS and CDR2 is YFSETQ in the germline V gene. The CDR3 totals 16 residues. V was pared by 1 base and J by 0 bases, with 4 bases of the junction left unmatched. This chain's CDR3 is CASSLSLAGNQETQYF. The CDR3 DNA sequence: TGCGCCAGCAGCTTGAGTCTAGCGGGGAACCAAGAGACCCAGTACTTC.

This clonotype has a count of ten or more. This rearrangement joins TRBV6-5 to TRBJ2-7, with 8 bases fitting TRBD1. The germline gives CDR1 MNHEY, CDR2 SVGAGI. V shed 6 bases and J 5 bases; nucleotides not matched to a gene: 6. The CDR3 is made up of 13 amino acids. In DNA, the CDR3 is TGTGCCAGCAGGAGGACAGGGAGAAACGAGCAGTACTTC. Translated, it gives CASRRTGRNEQYF.

The chain couples TRBV4-3 to TRBJ2-1; 12 bases are shared with TRBD2. The germline CDR1 and CDR2 sequences are LGHNA and YSLEER. This CDR3 is built from 18 residues. The ends lost 3 bases at V and 3 bases at J; junction bases unmatched: 9. In DNA form, the CDR3 reads TGCGCCAGCAGCCACTCTGCAGGACTAGCGGGGCTCTACAATGAGCAGTTCTTC. Its protein is CASSHSAGLAGLYNEQFF.

This clonotype was counted at least ten times. The genes are TRBV5-1 and TRBJ2-5; tentatively, D is TRBD2 (6 bases). Germline V gene sequence: CDR1 SGHRS, CDR2 YFSETQ. V lost 1 base to trimming and J lost 2 bases, with 12 bases between them. This CDR3 is 15 amino acids long. The CDR3, as DNA: TGCGCCAGCAGCTTGATTCCGGGAGAACAAGAGACCCAGTACTTC. Translated: CASSLIPGEQETQYF.

This clonotype occurred a few times. The chain employs TRBV15 and TRBJ1-5; tentatively, D is TRBD1 (5 bases). The germline V gene encodes CDR1 LNHNV and CDR2 YYDKDF (reference sequence). V was cut by 2 bases and J by 0 bases, with 14 bases left in between. This CDR3 has 17 amino acids. The CDR3 protein is CATSRIGVRNSNQPQHF. The DNA for the CDR3 is TGTGCCACCAGCAGAATAGGGGTCCGAAATAGCAATCAGCCCCAGCATTTT.

The chain joins TRBV7-2 to TRBJ1-4; D remains unclear. With 3 bases removed from V and 8 bases from J, the gap between germline ends came to 10 bases. The germline V gene encodes CDR1 SGHTA and CDR2 FQGNSA. The CDR3 covers 13 residues. CDR3 sequence (DNA): TGTGCCAGCAGCTTTCGCGGTGGGGAAAAACTGTTTTTT. As protein: CASSFRGGEKLFF.

The CDR3, as DNA: TGCGCCAGCACGGGCGGGAGGGAAGAGACCCAGTACTTC. Protein sequence: CASTGGREETQYF. The genes are TRBV10-2 and TRBJ2-5, with 9 bases lining up with TRBD2. Trimming cost V 7 bases and J 3 bases; bases outside gene matches: 3. The CDR3 is 13 residues long. Per the germline V gene, CDR1 is WSHSY and CDR2 is SAAADI.

The table lists this clonotype with a few counts. This chain uses TRBV20-1 with TRBJ1-6; weak D call: TRBD1 (5 bases). CDR1 is DFQATT and CDR2 is SNEGSKA in the germline V gene (reference sequence). V was cut by 1 base and J by 8 bases, with 9 bases left in between. The CDR3 consists of 13 residues. The CDR3 protein is CSARGQRDSPLHF. The CDR3 bases are TGCAGTGCTAGAGGACAGAGGGATTCACCCCTCCACTTT.

This clonotype appeared many times. The chain couples TRBV6-5 to TRBJ1-3; weak D call: TRBD1 (5 bases). V lost 0 bases, J lost 3 bases, and 15 bases lay in between. The germline CDR1 and CDR2 sequences are MNHEY and SVGAGI. This CDR3 comprises 17 residues. The CDR3 sequence is CASSYSPAGFGGNTIYF. In nucleotides, the CDR3 is TGTGCCAGCAGTTACTCGCCGGCAGGGTTTGGTGGAAACACCATATATTTT.

This clonotype has a count of ten or more. V usage is TRBV3-1 and J usage is TRBJ1-2; 8 positions agree with TRBD1. This CDR3 has 16 amino acids. Per the germline V gene, CDR1 is LGHDT and CDR2 is YNNKEL (reference sequence). Trimming cost V 5 bases and J 8 bases; bases outside gene matches: 16. CDR3 sequence reads: CASSDGPGTGVIGYTF. The CDR3 DNA follows: TGTGCCAGCAGCGACGGGCCGGGGACAGGAGTAATCGGCTACACCTTC.

The chain employs TRBV4-1 and TRBJ1-5, with unresolved D. V was trimmed by 4 bases and J by 1 base, leaving 14 bases between them. Looked up from germline, CDR1 is MGHRA and CDR2 is YSYEKL. CDR3 length equals 16 residues. The CDR3: CASSLSPTVSNQPQHF. The CDR3 DNA follows: TGCGCCAGCAGCCTCAGCCCCACCGTAAGCAATCAGCCCCAGCATTTT.

The chain is built from TRBV6-6 and TRBJ1-4; no definite D call. V lost 2 bases, J lost 7 bases, and 17 bases lay in between. The germline CDR1 and CDR2 sequences are MNHNY and SVGAGI (reference sequence). The CDR3 is 16 amino acids. The CDR3 region has the DNA TGTGCCAGCAGTTACATTCCGGGAGGTTCTACTGAAAAACTGTTTTTT. This translates into CASSYIPGGSTEKLFF.

This clonotype has ten or more counts. V and J are TRBV29-1 and TRBJ1-3; D call uncertain. Trimming stripped 4 bases from V and 0 bases from J, with 16 bases between. The CDR3 totals 16 residues. Germline V gene lookup returns CDR1 SQVTM and CDR2 ANQGSEA. CDR3 region: CSVANGYGSSGNTIYF. CDR3 bases: TGCAGCGTTGCCAATGGGTACGGGAGCTCTGGAAACACCATATATTTT. The complete variable domain, with remaining parts taken from reference TRBV29-1 and TRBJ1-3, reads SAVISQKPSRDICQRGTSLTIQCQVDSQVTMMFWYRQQPGQSLTLIATANQGSEATYESGFVIDKFPISRPNLTFSTLTVSNMSPEDSSIYLCSVANGYGSSGNTIYFGEGSWLTVV.

CDR3 protein: CASRTYGRAGYEQYF. The CDR3 DNA reads as TGTGCCAGCAGGACGTATGGGAGGGCGGGTTACGAGCAGTACTTC. This chain connects TRBV27 to TRBJ2-7, with 7 bases identical to TRBD2. The CDR3 has 15 residues. V was clipped by 6 bases and J by 4 bases; unmatched bases: 12. CDR1 and CDR2 (germline): MNHEY, SMNVEV (reference sequence).

CDR3 in DNA: TGTGCCAGCAGCTTCTGGGGGCAGTCTGGAAACACCATATATTTT. Amino acids: CASSFWGQSGNTIYF. The chain uses TRBV7-2 and TRBJ1-3, with D maybe TRBD1 (6 bases). This CDR3 is 15 amino acids long. Trimming stripped 3 bases from V and 1 base from J, with 10 bases between. From germline, CDR1 is SGHTA and CDR2 FQGNSA.

The rearrangement joins TRBV5-1 to TRBJ2-7, with D perhaps given as TRBD1 or TRBD2 (6 bases each). The germline V gene encodes CDR1 SGHRS and CDR2 YFSETQ. V was cut by 4 bases and J by 0 bases, with 17 bases left in between. The CDR3 totals 16 residues. The CDR3 coding sequence is TGCGCCAGCAGCCGCGAGGGGGGTTATAGCTCCTACGAGCAGTACTTC. It is translated as CASSREGGYSSYEQYF.

This clonotype was observed at least ten times. The V call is TRBV29-1, the J call TRBJ1-1, with D unclear. This CDR3 spans 14 amino acids. Trimming pared 7 bases from V and 3 bases from J, leaving 18 bases between. The germline gives CDR1 SQVTM, CDR2 ANQGSEA. The CDR3 loop reads CSARPDPSDTEAFF. CDR3 sequence (DNA): TGCAGCGCTAGACCGGACCCGTCTGACACTGAAGCTTTCTTT.

The V and J genes are TRBV12-3 or TRBV12-4 and TRBJ1-1; 7 bases map to TRBD1. CDR3 length equals 13 residues. The V gene end was trimmed by 7 bases and the J gene end by 5 bases; junction bases not matched to a gene: 7. This CDR3 reads CASKQGVGTEAFF. CDR3 coding DNA: TGTGCCAGCAAGCAGGGGGTCGGAACTGAAGCTTTCTTT.

About this clonotype: Since a much larger clone is just one base distant, this may be a read error. The V gene is TRBV10-3, the J gene TRBJ2-2; unclear D gene. The CDR3 covers 15 residues. Trimming left V 2 bases short and J 2 bases short, with 9 bases between. The germline V gene encodes CDR1 ENHRY and CDR2 SYGVKD. Here the CDR3 DNA reads TGTGCCATCAGTGAGGTTGCGGTTAACACCGGGGAGCTGTTTTTT. This gives the protein CAISEVAVNTGELFF.